This passage covers 3 T cell receptor beta chains from one sample sequenced in a study of cytomegalovirus exposure and HLA in healthy donors (dated by TCRdb to 2016 to 2017). The library was built by means of the immunoSEQ multiplex PCR assay. For the multiplex PCR, a mixture combining 60 forward primers for TCR Vbeta segments and 13 reverse primers for TCR Jbeta segments was used. TCRdb stores this immuneACCESS table with in-frame sequences only. Part of the clones is absent; in the studies checked, under half of the shortfall reflects unresolved V genes, and no reason is known for the rest. The sample's own table lists tens of thousands of clones. Of the sample, 3.8% is held by the ten largest clones. What was sequenced was PBMCs. The receptor source for this set is a man between 18 and 29 years old in good health and CMV-seropositive.

The chain couples TRBV10-3 to TRBJ2-7; 11 bases align to TRBD2. Trimming took 3 bases from V and 6 from J; bases not matched to a gene: 7. The CDR3 length is 15 residues. CDR1 is ENHRY, CDR2 SYGVKD, per germline. The CDR3, as DNA: TGTGCCATCAGTGATCTAGCGGGGGGTGAAAGCGAGCAGTACTTC. Amino acids: CAISDLAGGESEQYF.

On this clone itself: At one boundary the junction diverges from the germline segment, which might be a read error. The chain uses TRBV6-1 and TRBJ2-5; 7 nucleotides match TRBD2. CDR3 length equals 12 residues. Germline CDR1 is MNHNS and CDR2 is SASEGT. The CDR3 DNA reads as TGTGCCAGCAGGGAAGGGGAGGGGACCCAGTACTTC. The encoded protein is CASREGEGTQYF.

This sequence joins TRBV30 and TRBJ2-3; D is ambiguous. Germline-derived CDR1 and CDR2 are GTSNPN and SVGIG (reference sequence). The CDR3 has 10 residues. With 2 bases removed from V and 5 bases from J, the gap between germline ends came to 2 bases. Here the CDR3 DNA reads TGTGCCTGGAGTCAAGATACGCAGTATTTT. This codes for CAWSQDTQYF.